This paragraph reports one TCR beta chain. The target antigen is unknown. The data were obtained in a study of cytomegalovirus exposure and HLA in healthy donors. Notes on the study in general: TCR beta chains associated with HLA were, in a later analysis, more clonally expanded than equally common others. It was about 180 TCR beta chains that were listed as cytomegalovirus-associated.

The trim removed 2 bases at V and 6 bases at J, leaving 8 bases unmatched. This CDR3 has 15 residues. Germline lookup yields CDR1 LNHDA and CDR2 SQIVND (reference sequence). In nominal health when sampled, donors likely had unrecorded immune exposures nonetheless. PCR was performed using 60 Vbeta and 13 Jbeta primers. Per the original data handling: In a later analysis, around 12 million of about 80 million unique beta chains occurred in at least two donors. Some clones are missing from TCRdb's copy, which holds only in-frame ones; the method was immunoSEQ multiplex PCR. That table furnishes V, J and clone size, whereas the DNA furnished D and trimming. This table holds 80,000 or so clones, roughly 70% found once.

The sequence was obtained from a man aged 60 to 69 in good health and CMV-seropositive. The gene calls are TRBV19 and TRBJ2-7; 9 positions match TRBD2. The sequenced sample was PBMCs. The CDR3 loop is CASSINSGLASEQYF. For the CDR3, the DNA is TGTGCCAGTAGTATAAATTCCGGACTAGCGAGCGAGCAGTACTTC.